This TCR beta chain was sequenced in a study of T cells in localized non-small cell lung cancer. Some clones are missing from TCRdb's copy, which holds only in-frame ones; the method was immunoSEQ multiplex PCR. The sample comprises 800 to 1,000 clones, roughly 35% of which are singletons, and roughly 15% rests with the top ten. Germline CDR1 is KGHSH and CDR2 is LQKENI. The ends lost 3 bases at V and 5 bases at J; junction bases unmatched: 4. CDR3 size: 15 residues. The rearrangement links TRBV18 to TRBJ2-7; 13 bases match TRBD2. The origin of this receptor is an older male donor with stage II squamous cell lung carcinoma. The sequences come from lung tumor tissue, collected before any cancer treatment. CDR3 sequence: CASSPAGLAGDEQYF. The CDR3 DNA follows: TGTGCCAGCTCACCGGCAGGACTAGCGGGAGACGAGCAGTACTTC. Together with reference TRBV18 and TRBJ2-7, the CDR3 gives the full variable domain: NAGVMQNPRHLVRRRGQEARLRCSPMKGHSHVYWYRQLPEEGLKFMVYLQKENIIDESGMPKERFSAEFPKEGPSILRIQQVVRGDSAAYFCASSPAGLAGDEQYFGPGTRLTVT.